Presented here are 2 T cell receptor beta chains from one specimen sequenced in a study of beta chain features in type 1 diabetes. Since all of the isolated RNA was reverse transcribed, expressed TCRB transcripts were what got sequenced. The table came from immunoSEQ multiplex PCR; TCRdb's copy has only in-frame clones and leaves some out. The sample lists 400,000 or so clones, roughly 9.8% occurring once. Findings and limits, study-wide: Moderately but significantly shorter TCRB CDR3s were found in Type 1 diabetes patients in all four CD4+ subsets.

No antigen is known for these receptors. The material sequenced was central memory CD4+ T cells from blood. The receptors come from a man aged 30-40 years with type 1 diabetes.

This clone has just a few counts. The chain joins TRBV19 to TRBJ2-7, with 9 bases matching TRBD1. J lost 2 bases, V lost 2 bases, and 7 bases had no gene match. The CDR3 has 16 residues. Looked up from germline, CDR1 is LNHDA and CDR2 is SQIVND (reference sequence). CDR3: CASSITGGQGAYEQYF. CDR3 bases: TGTGCCAGTAGTATAACAGGGGGACAGGGAGCCTACGAGCAGTACTTC.

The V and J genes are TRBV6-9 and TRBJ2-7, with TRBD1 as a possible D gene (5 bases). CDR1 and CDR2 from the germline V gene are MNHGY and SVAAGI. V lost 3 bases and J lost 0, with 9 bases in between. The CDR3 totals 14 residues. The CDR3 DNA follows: TGTGCCAGCAGTTACTGGGGCAGCTCCTACGAGCAGTACTTC. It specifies CASSYWGSSYEQYF.